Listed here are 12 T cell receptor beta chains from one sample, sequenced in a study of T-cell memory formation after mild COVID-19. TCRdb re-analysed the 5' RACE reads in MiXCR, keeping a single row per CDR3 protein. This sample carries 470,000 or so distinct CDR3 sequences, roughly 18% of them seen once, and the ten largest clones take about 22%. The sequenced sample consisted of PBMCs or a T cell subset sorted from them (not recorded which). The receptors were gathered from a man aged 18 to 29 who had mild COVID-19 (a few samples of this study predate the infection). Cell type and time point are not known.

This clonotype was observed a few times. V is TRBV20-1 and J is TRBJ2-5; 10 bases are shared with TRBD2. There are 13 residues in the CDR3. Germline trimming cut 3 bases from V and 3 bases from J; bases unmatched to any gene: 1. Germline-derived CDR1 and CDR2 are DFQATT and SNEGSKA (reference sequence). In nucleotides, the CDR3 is TGCAGTGCTAGGGGGACTAGCGAAGAGACCCAGTACTTC. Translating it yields CSARGTSEETQYF.

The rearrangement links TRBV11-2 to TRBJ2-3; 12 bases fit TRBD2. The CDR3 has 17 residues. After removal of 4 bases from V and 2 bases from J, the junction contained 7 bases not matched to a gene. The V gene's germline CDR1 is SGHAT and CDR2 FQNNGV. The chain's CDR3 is CASSSLTSGGPTDTQYF. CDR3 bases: TGTGCCAGCAGCTCCCTAACTAGCGGGGGGCCCACAGATACGCAGTATTTT.

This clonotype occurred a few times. CDR3 sequence reads: CASSPRAPGSGANVLTF. DNA of the CDR3: TGCGCCAGCAGCCCGCGTGCCCCAGGGTCTGGGGCCAACGTCCTGACTTTC. The chain uses TRBV4-1 and TRBJ2-6; TRBD1 might be the D (5 bases). This CDR3 region has 17 residues. V lost 4 bases to trimming and J lost 1 base, with 14 bases between them. Germline CDR1 is MGHRA and CDR2 is YSYEKL.

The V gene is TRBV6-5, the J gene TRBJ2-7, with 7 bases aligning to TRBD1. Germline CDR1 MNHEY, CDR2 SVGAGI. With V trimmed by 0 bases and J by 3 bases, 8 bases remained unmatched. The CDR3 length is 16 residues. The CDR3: CASSYSGPQGDYEQYF. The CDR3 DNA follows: TGTGCCAGCAGTTACTCGGGGCCGCAGGGGGACTACGAGCAGTACTTC.

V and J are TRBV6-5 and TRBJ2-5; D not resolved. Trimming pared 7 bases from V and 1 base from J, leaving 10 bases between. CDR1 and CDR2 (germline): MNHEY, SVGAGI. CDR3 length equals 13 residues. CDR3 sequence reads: CASIDGSQETQYF. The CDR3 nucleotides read TGTGCCAGCATCGACGGGTCCCAAGAGACCCAGTACTTC.

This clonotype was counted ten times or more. Here the CDR3 reads CASSSFRDPPPDTQYF. The CDR3 bases are TGTGCCAGCAGCTCCTTCCGGGACCCCCCGCCAGATACGCAGTATTTT. The chain joins TRBV11-2 to TRBJ2-3; either TRBD1 or TRBD2 may supply D (5 bases each). Trimming took 4 bases from V and 4 from J, leaving 18 bases between them. Per germline, CDR1 SGHAT and CDR2 FQNNGV. CDR3 length: 16 amino acids.

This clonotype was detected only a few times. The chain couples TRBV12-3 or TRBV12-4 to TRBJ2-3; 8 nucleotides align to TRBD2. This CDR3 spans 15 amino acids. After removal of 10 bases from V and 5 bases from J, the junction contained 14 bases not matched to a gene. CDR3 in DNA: TGTGCCACCAACCCCGGGAGGGTCCTCGTAGATACGCAGTATTTT. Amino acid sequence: CATNPGRVLVDTQYF.

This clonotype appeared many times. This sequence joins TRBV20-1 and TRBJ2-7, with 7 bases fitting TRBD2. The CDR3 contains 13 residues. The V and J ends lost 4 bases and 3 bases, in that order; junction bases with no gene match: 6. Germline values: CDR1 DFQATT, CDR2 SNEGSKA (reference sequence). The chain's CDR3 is CSATSGGDYEQYF. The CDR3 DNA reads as TGCAGTGCTACCTCGGGAGGCGACTACGAGCAGTACTTC.

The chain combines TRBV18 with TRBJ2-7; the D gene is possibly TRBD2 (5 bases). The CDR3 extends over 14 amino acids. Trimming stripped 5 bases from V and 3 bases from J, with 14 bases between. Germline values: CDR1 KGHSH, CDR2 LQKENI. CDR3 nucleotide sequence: TGTGCCAGCTCAAAGGGCGTTAGCGACTACGAGCAGTACGTC. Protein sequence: CASSKGVSDYEQYV.

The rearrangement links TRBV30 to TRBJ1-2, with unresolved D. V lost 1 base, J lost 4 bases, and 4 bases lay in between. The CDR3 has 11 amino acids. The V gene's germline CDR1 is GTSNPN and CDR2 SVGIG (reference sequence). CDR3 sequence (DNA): TGTGCCTGGAGTGACAGCTATGGCTACACCTTC. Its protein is CAWSDSYGYTF.

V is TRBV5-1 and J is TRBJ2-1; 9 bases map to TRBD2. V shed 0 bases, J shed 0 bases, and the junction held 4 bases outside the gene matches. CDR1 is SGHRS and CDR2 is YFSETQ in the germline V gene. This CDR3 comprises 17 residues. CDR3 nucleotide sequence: TGCGCCAGCAGCTTGGAGCGGGGGGCCGGCTCCTACAATGAGCAGTTCTTC. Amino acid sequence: CASSLERGAGSYNEQFF.

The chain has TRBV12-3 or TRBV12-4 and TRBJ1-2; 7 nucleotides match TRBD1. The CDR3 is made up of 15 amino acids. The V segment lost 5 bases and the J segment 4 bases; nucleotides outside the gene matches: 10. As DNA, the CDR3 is TGTGCCAGCAGTCTGGGACAGATAGCTTCCTATGGCTACACCTTC. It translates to CASSLGQIASYGYTF.